These 27 T cell receptor beta chains were all obtained from the same sample, sequenced in a study of response to subunit inactivated influenza vaccine. TCRdb reprocessed the RT-PCR reads via MiXCR and lists one record per CDR3 protein. The sample lists 530,000 or so distinct CDR3 sequences; 25% were seen once. The sample here was CD4+ T cells sorted from PBMCs, taken about 5 days after vaccination. These receptors all come from a man aged 45 to 65 who received an inactivated influenza vaccine.

DNA of the CDR3: TGTGCCAGCAGCTCGGGACTAGATTACACAGATACGCAGTATTTT. It translates to CASSSGLDYTDTQYF. The rearrangement links TRBV7-9 to TRBJ2-3; 8 bases agree with TRBD2. Trimming at V came to 4 bases and at J to 2 bases, leaving 5 bases not matched to a gene. CDR1 is SEHNR and CDR2 is FQNEAQ in the germline V gene (reference sequence). The CDR3 totals 15 residues.

This clonotype was observed many times. The chain recombines TRBV11-2 with TRBJ2-3; 7 bases align to TRBD1. V lost 5 bases and J lost 2; bases outside the gene matches: 4. This CDR3 has 14 residues. Germline lookup yields CDR1 SGHAT and CDR2 FQNNGV. CDR3 coding DNA: TGTGCCAGCAGCCCGGGACAGAACACAGATACGCAGTATTTT. This sequence encodes CASSPGQNTDTQYF.

This clonotype was seen a few times. V gene TRBV28 combines with J gene TRBJ2-1; 11 bases agree with TRBD2. V shed 7 bases, J shed 6 bases, and the junction held 11 bases outside the gene matches. From germline, CDR1 is MDHEN and CDR2 SYDVKM. The CDR3 is made up of 16 amino acids. CDR3 DNA: TGTGCCAGCACCCTTTCTATAGCGGGAGGGTCCAATGAGCAGTTCTTC. This encodes CASTLSIAGGSNEQFF.

The chain carries TRBV15 and TRBJ2-2; 8 bases are a match to TRBD2. The CDR3 totals 18 residues. Trimming removed 0 bases from V and 1 base from J; junction bases left unmatched: 7. CDR1 is LNHNV, CDR2 YYDKDF, per germline (reference sequence). The CDR3 DNA is TGTGCCACCAGCAGAGAACCCCCAGCGGGGGTGAACACCGGGGAGCTGTTTTTT. It codes for CATSREPPAGVNTGELFF.

The table lists this clonotype with a few counts. The V and J genes are TRBV27 and TRBJ2-3; 10 bases map to TRBD1. The germline CDR1 and CDR2 sequences are MNHEY and SMNVEV (reference sequence). The CDR3 extends over 17 amino acids. The junction had 9 bases not matched to a gene; V was cut back by 4 bases and J by 2 bases. The CDR3 loop reads CASSSRWTGGHTDTQYF. In DNA, the CDR3 is TGTGCCAGCAGTTCCCGATGGACAGGGGGACACACAGATACGCAGTATTTT.

This clonotype was detected only a few times. The chain uses TRBV5-1 and TRBJ2-1; D remains ambiguous. Per germline, CDR1 SGHRS and CDR2 YFSETQ. The CDR3 runs 17 residues. Trimming pared 2 bases from V and 0 bases from J, leaving 15 bases between. In DNA form, the CDR3 reads TGCGCCAGCAGCTTTGTACCGTTCAAAAGCTCCTACAATGAGCAGTTCTTC. Its protein is CASSFVPFKSSYNEQFF.

The J gene is TRBJ2-7, the V gene TRBV7-2; 11 bases fit TRBD2. V shed 4 bases and J 3 bases; nucleotides not matched to a gene: 5. The V gene's germline CDR1 is SGHTA and CDR2 FQGNSA. The CDR3 runs to 15 residues. CDR3 sequence: CASSSTSGAIYEQYF. CDR3 nucleotides: TGTGCCAGCAGCTCGACTAGCGGGGCGATCTACGAGCAGTACTTC.

The chain uses TRBV7-9 and TRBJ2-7; D is possibly TRBD2 (5 bases). This CDR3 has 14 amino acids. CDR1 and CDR2 (germline): SEHNR, FQNEAQ (reference sequence). V lost 2 bases and J 9 bases, leaving 17 bases between the germline ends. The CDR3 nucleotides read TGTGCCAGCAGCTTAAGTAGCGCTAGCCTAGTGCAGTACTTC. Residues: CASSLSSASLVQYF.

This clonotype was seen more than once but under ten times. J is TRBJ2-7 and V is TRBV5-1; 9 bases align to TRBD2. This CDR3 contains 15 residues. V gave up 2 bases and J gave up 3 bases; unmatched junction bases: 6. CDR1 SGHRS and CDR2 YFSETQ come from the germline V gene. This CDR3 reads CASSFATSGLYEQYF. DNA of the CDR3: TGCGCCAGCAGCTTTGCGACTAGCGGACTCTACGAGCAGTACTTC.

This sequence joins TRBV7-2 and TRBJ2-3; 9 bases align to TRBD2. Germline assignment: CDR1 SGHTA and CDR2 FQGNSA. V shed 7 bases and J 3 bases; nucleotides not matched to a gene: 8. The CDR3 consists of 15 residues. The CDR3 region is CASMPAGGPTDTQYF. The CDR3 region has the DNA TGTGCCAGCATGCCGGCGGGAGGGCCTACAGATACGCAGTATTTT.

This chain uses TRBV6-5 with TRBJ1-3; TRBD1 agrees at 7 bases. V lost 4 bases, J lost 0 bases, and 9 bases stayed unmatched. Germline V gives CDR1 MNHEY, CDR2 SVGAGI. The CDR3 runs to 17 residues. This chain's CDR3 is CASSSLPGQSSGNTIYF. CDR3 DNA sequence: TGTGCCAGCAGTTCCCTCCCGGGACAGAGCTCTGGAAACACCATATATTTT.

This chain uses TRBV20-1 with TRBJ2-7; D is possibly TRBD1 (6 bases). Germline V gene data show CDR1 as DFQATT and CDR2 as SNEGSKA (reference sequence). This CDR3 has 16 residues. Trimming took off 4 bases at V and 2 bases at J, with 21 bases between the two ends. Written as DNA, the CDR3 is TGCAGTGCTAACACGATACAGGGTCGGACCACCTACGAGCAGTACTTC. As protein: CSANTIQGRTTYEQYF.

The V and J genes are TRBV6-1 and TRBJ1-1; a possible D gene is TRBD1 (6 bases). The CDR3 is made up of 15 amino acids. Trimming cost V 4 bases and J 1 base, with 13 bases left between them. Germline CDR1 MNHNS, CDR2 SASEGT. CDR3 region: CASSATGTSNTEAFF. The CDR3, as DNA: TGTGCCAGCAGTGCAACAGGGACGTCGAACACTGAAGCTTTCTTT.

This clonotype came up a few times. The chain has TRBV12-3 or TRBV12-4 and TRBJ1-5, with D tentatively TRBD1 (6 bases). This CDR3 has 15 residues. V was pared by 3 bases and J by 0 bases, with 9 bases between. The CDR3 loop reads CASSFSGDSNQPQHF. The CDR3, as DNA: TGTGCCAGCAGTTTTTCAGGGGATAGCAATCAGCCCCAGCATTTT.

The gene calls are TRBV7-2 and TRBJ2-2; no reliable D call. The CDR3 is 13 residues long. The germline V gene encodes CDR1 SGHTA and CDR2 FQGNSA. Trimming took off 5 bases at V and 5 bases at J, with 9 bases between the two ends. The CDR3 region is CASSGDRTGELFF. The CDR3 DNA sequence: TGTGCCAGCAGCGGCGATCGGACCGGGGAGCTGTTTTTT.

This clonotype was seen a handful of times. The genes are TRBV7-9 and TRBJ1-1, with D possibly TRBD1 on 5 matching bases. The length of the CDR3 is 16 residues. Trimming took off 1 base at V and 6 bases at J, with 18 bases between the two ends. Germline lookup yields CDR1 SEHNR and CDR2 FQNEAQ (reference sequence). The CDR3 here is CASSLVVAVGGPEAFF. The CDR3 DNA follows: TGTGCCAGCAGCTTAGTGGTAGCGGTCGGGGGACCTGAAGCTTTCTTT.

Only a few counts were recorded for this clonotype. V is TRBV5-1 and J is TRBJ1-1; 9 bases match TRBD1. The ends lost 4 bases at V and 7 bases at J; junction bases unmatched: 20. The CDR3 extends over 18 amino acids. Per germline, CDR1 SGHRS and CDR2 YFSETQ. CDR3 sequence: CASSRSSGSGTGSREAFF. CDR3 nucleotide sequence: TGCGCCAGCAGCCGATCCTCCGGGAGCGGGACAGGGAGTCGTGAAGCTTTCTTT.

This clonotype was counted only a few times. CDR3 region: CASSLSLGAGTGELFF. As DNA, the CDR3 is TGTGCCAGCAGTTTGTCATTGGGGGCAGGCACCGGGGAGCTGTTTTTT. J is TRBJ2-2 and V is TRBV28; tentative D call: TRBD1 (6 bases). Looked up from germline, CDR1 is MDHEN and CDR2 is SYDVKM. The CDR3 is 16 residues long. V lost 3 bases and J 4 bases, leaving 15 bases between the germline ends.

The count of this clonotype is one. The V gene is TRBV9, the J gene TRBJ2-3, with TRBD1 matching 10 bases. The germline CDR1 and CDR2 sequences are SGDLS and YYNGEE. This CDR3 has 15 residues. Trimming removed 7 bases from V and 5 bases from J; junction bases left unmatched: 10. CDR3 sequence: CASSLGGTGVDTQYF. CDR3 nucleotide sequence: TGTGCCAGCTCTTTGGGCGGGACAGGGGTAGATACGCAGTATTTT.

The rearrangement links TRBV7-2 to TRBJ1-2; D is unclear. Germline loops: CDR1 SGHTA, CDR2 FQGNSA. The CDR3 extends over 13 amino acids. Trimming took 6 bases from V and 8 from J, leaving 16 bases between them. CDR3 amino acids: CASSGRLKRGYTF. The CDR3 DNA reads TGTGCCAGCAGTGGACGATTAAAAAGGGGCTACACCTTC. The whole variable domain, remainder taken from reference TRBV7-2 and TRBJ1-2, is GAGVSQSPSNKVTEKGKDVELRCDPISGHTALYWYRQSLGQGLEFLIYFQGNSAPDKSGLPSDRFSAERTGGSVSTLTIQRTQQEDSAVYLCASSGRLKRGYTFGSGTRLTVV.

The table lists this clonotype with a few counts. This rearrangement joins TRBV2 to TRBJ1-1; tentative D call: TRBD1 (5 bases). The germline V gene encodes CDR1 SNHLY and CDR2 FYNNEI. V shed 5 bases and J shed 5 bases, with 9 bases lying between them. This CDR3 has 12 residues. The CDR3 DNA is TGTGCCAGCAGTCCCGGGGCGACTGAAGCTTTCTTT. It encodes CASSPGATEAFF.

J is TRBJ2-5 and V is TRBV7-2, with 10 bases lining up with TRBD2. V was clipped by 1 base and J by 3 bases; unmatched bases: 8. This CDR3 is 17 amino acids long. In germline, CDR1 is SGHTA, CDR2 FQGNSA. The chain's CDR3 is CASSLVAAGGLKETQYF. The CDR3 nucleotides are TGTGCCAGCAGCTTAGTGGCAGCGGGGGGGCTCAAAGAGACCCAGTACTTC.

This chain connects TRBV6-2 or TRBV6-3 to TRBJ2-7; 8 nucleotides align to TRBD2. V lost 8 bases, J lost 4 bases, and 7 bases stayed unmatched. CDR1 and CDR2 (germline): MNHEY, SVGEGT. The CDR3 is 13 amino acids. CDR3 loop: CASGGGRTYEQYF. The DNA for the CDR3 is TGTGCCAGCGGTGGCGGGAGGACTTACGAGCAGTACTTC.

This rearrangement joins TRBV12-3 or TRBV12-4 to TRBJ1-1; 7 bases are shared with TRBD1. J was trimmed by 0 bases and V by 5 bases; bases with no gene match: 9. The CDR3 totals 16 residues. The CDR3 coding sequence is TGTGCCAGCAGTACAAAGGGGGCCCGAATGAACACTGAAGCTTTCTTT. Translated, it gives CASSTKGARMNTEAFF.

This chain uses TRBV4-1 with TRBJ2-1; TRBD1 matches 7 bases. The length of the CDR3 is 18 residues. Trimming removed 2 bases from V and 5 bases from J; junction bases left unmatched: 15. Looked up from germline, CDR1 is MGHRA and CDR2 is YSYEKL. The chain's CDR3 is CASSQRTLKGQTNNEQFF. CDR3 coding DNA: TGCGCCAGCAGCCAACGGACCCTCAAGGGACAGACCAACAATGAGCAGTTCTTC.

The rearrangement links TRBV5-1 to TRBJ1-6, with D hard to call. Trimming left V 4 bases short and J 7 bases short, with 9 bases between. From germline, CDR1 is SGHRS and CDR2 YFSETQ. The CDR3 loop spans 13 amino acids. The CDR3 here is CASSETANSPLHF. The CDR3 nucleotides are TGCGCCAGCAGCGAGACGGCGAATTCACCCCTCCACTTT.

The chain couples TRBV7-2 to TRBJ1-2; the match to TRBD1 covers 11 bases. Trimming took 3 bases from V and 5 from J; bases not matched to a gene: 5. The CDR3 totals 15 residues. Germline CDR1 and CDR2: SGHTA and FQGNSA. CDR3 amino acids: CASSFRDRGLYGYTF. The CDR3, as DNA: TGTGCCAGCAGCTTCAGGGACAGGGGGTTATATGGCTACACCTTC.